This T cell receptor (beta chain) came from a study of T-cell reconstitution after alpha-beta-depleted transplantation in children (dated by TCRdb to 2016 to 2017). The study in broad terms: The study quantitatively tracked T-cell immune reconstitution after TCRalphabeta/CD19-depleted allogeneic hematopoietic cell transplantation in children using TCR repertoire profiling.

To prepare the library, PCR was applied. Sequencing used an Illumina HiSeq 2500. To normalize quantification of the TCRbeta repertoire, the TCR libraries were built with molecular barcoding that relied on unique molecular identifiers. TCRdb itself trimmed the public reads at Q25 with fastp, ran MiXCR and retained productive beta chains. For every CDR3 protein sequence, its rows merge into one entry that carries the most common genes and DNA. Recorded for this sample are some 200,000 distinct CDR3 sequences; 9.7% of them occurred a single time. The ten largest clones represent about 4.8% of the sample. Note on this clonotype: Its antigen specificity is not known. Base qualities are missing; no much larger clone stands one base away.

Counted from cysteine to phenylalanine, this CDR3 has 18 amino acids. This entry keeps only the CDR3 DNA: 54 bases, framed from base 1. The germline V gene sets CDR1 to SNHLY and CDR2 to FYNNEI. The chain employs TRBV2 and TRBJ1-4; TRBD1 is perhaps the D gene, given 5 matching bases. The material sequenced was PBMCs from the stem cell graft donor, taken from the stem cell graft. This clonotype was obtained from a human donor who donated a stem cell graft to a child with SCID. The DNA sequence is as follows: TGTACCTTCTGTCCCCACCGGGACGCAGGTCTTCCCAATGAAAAACTGTTTTTT. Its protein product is CTFCPHRDAGLPNEKLFF.